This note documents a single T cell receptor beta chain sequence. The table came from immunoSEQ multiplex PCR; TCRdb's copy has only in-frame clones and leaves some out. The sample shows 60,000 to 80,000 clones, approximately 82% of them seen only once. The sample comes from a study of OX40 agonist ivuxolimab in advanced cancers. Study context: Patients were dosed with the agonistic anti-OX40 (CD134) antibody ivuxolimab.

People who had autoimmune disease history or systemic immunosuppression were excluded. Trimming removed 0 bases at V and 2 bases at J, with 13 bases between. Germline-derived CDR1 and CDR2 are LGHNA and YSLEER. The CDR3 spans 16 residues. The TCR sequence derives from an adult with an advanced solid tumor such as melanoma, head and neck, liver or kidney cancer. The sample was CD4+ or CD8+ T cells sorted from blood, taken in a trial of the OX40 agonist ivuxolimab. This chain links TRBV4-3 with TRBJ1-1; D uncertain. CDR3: CASSQEVMWPNTEAFF. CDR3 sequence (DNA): TGCGCCAGCAGCCAAGAGGTGATGTGGCCTAACACTGAAGCTTTCTTT.